Listed below are T cell receptor beta chains from one sample, sequenced in a study of blood T cell repertoires in COVID-19. The method was immunoSEQ multiplex PCR; TCRdb's version includes in-frame clones alone and lacks a portion of them. The repertoire consists of roughly 170,000 clones, with approximately 87% occurring once and the leading ten covering around 21%. The sequenced material came from peripheral blood. The receptors derive from a man between 65 and 79 years old with active or convalescent COVID-19. Both conserved end residues are part of each CDR3. Each record gives: V gene, J gene, clone size, D gene, CDR3 protein, CDR3 DNA. D genes are given only for firm matches. Rows may omit the clone size; those that give it use once, few, many or a size class.

TRBV11-3	TRBJ1-1	NA	TRBD1	CASSSQGSGTEAFF	TGTGCCAGCAGCTCACAGGGGAGCGGCACTGAAGCTTTCTTT
TRBV10-3	TRBJ2-1	NA	TRBD1	CAISRDSYNEQFF	TGTGCCATTTCCCGGGACAGTTACAATGAGCAGTTCTTC
TRBV20-1	TRBJ2-5	few	TRBD2	CSASRGLAGGRETQYF	TGCAGTGCTAGTCGTGGGCTAGCGGGGGGGCGTGAGACCCAGTACTTC
TRBV18	TRBJ1-1	few	NA	CASSPSQGSEAFF	TGTGCCAGCTCACCCAGCCAGGGGTCTGAAGCTTTCTTT
TRBV27	TRBJ2-7	NA	TRBD1	CASSSVGTGSSYEQYF	TGTGCCAGCAGTTCCGTTGGGACAGGGAGCTCCTACGAGCAGTACTTC
TRBV27	TRBJ2-3	NA	NA	CASSSMGAGMPDTQYF	TGTGCCAGCAGTTCAATGGGTGCGGGGATGCCGGATACGCAGTATTTT
TRBV29-1	TRBJ1-1	NA	TRBD1	CSVGETGANTEAFF	TGCAGCGTTGGGGAGACAGGGGCGAACACTGAAGCTTTCTTT
TRBV5-1	TRBJ2-2	NA	TRBD2	CASSIRGTSGRHGELFF	TGCGCCAGCAGCATTAGAGGGACTAGCGGGAGGCACGGGGAGCTGTTTTTT
TRBV15	TRBJ1-3	NA	NA	CATSRGGRRNTIYF	TGTGCCACCAGCAGAGGAGGGCGCCGAAACACCATATATTTT
TRBV30	TRBJ2-7	once	NA	CAWSFRVSYEQYF	TGTGCCTGGTCTTTCAGGGTCTCCTACGAGCAGTACTTC
TRBV5-5	TRBJ1-1	NA	TRBD1	CASSWTGTGTNTEAFF	TGTGCCAGCAGCTGGACCGGGACAGGGACGAACACTGAAGCTTTCTTT
TRBV2	TRBJ2-1	NA	TRBD1	CASSPPGQGTEQFF	TGTGCCAGCAGTCCTCCGGGACAGGGGACTGAGCAGTTCTTC
TRBV14	TRBJ1-6	NA	NA	CASSAQTDNSPLHF	TGTGCCAGCAGCGCACAGACAGATAATTCACCCCTCCACTTT
TRBV5-4	TRBJ1-4	NA	TRBD1	CASSLNRGTATNEKLFF	TGTGCCAGCAGCTTGAACAGGGGGACCGCAACTAATGAAAAACTGTTTTTT
TRBV5-4	TRBJ2-5	NA	TRBD1	CASSTRGTGVTETQYF	TGTGCCAGCAGCACGAGAGGGACAGGGGTGACAGAGACCCAGTACTTC
TRBV18	TRBJ1-1	NA	NA	CASSPREVRTEAFF	TGTGCCAGCTCACCACGTGAGGTGAGGACTGAAGCTTTCTTT
TRBV10-1	TRBJ2-2	few	NA	CASSESRSQGSNTGELFF	TGCGCCAGCAGTGAGTCGAGATCCCAGGGATCGAACACCGGGGAGCTGTTTTTT
TRBV6-5	TRBJ1-2	few	NA	CASSYSGGRKNYGYTF	TGTGCCAGCAGTTACTCGGGGGGGCGAAAAAACTATGGCTACACCTTC
TRBV11-1	TRBJ2-7	NA	TRBD1	CASSQGTGLYEQYF	TGTGCCAGCAGCCAAGGGACAGGTCTCTACGAGCAGTACTTC
TRBV10-1	TRBJ1-1	NA	NA	CASSEGAGLNTEAFF	TGCGCCAGCAGTGAAGGAGCAGGGCTGAACACTGAAGCTTTCTTT
TRBV10-2	TRBJ2-2	few	TRBD2	CASSGTSGGLNTGELFF	TGCGCCAGCAGCGGGACTAGCGGGGGCCTGAACACCGGGGAGCTGTTTTTT
TRBV28	TRBJ1-2	NA	TRBD1	CASRSQPGTGQGYTF	TGTGCCAGCAGGTCTCAACCCGGGACAGGGCAAGGCTACACCTTC
TRBV7-6	TRBJ2-7	NA	NA	CASSPLGGRGPYEQYF	TGTGCCAGCAGCCCCCTTGGGGGCAGGGGTCCCTACGAGCAGTACTTC
TRBV5-1	TRBJ1-2	NA	NA	CASSLEPPSYTF	TGCGCCAGCAGCTTGGAACCTCCTAGCTACACCTTC
TRBV4-3	TRBJ1-3	NA	NA	CASSLQQGPGNTIYF	TGCGCCAGCAGCCTACAACAGGGTCCTGGAAACACCATATATTTT
TRBV4-3	TRBJ1-2	NA	TRBD1	CASSSPGQSFYGYTF	TGCGCCAGCTCGTCGCCGGGACAGAGCTTCTATGGCTACACCTTC
TRBV15	TRBJ2-1	NA	NA	CATSRERTLYNEQFF	TGTGCCACCAGCAGAGAGCGTACCCTCTACAATGAGCAGTTCTTC
TRBV29-1	TRBJ1-4	NA	TRBD1	CSVEAGQSNEKLFF	TGCAGCGTTGAAGCGGGACAGTCTAATGAAAAACTGTTTTTT
TRBV2	TRBJ1-2	NA	TRBD1	CASSEGRDRPGYGYTF	TGTGCCAGCAGTGAGGGTCGGGACAGGCCTGGCTATGGCTACACCTTC
TRBV9	TRBJ1-2	NA	NA	CASSASGGNYGYTF	TGTGCCAGCAGCGCATCGGGGGGTAACTATGGCTACACCTTC
TRBV28	TRBJ2-7	few	NA	CASRGAPYSYEQYF	TGTGCCAGCCGCGGAGCCCCCTATTCCTACGAGCAGTACTTC